Following are 4 T cell receptor beta chains from one sample sequenced in a study of blood T cell repertoires in COVID-19. Method: immunoSEQ multiplex PCR; TCRdb's copy keeps in-frame clones and lacks some. This table has fewer than 50,000 clones, approximately 70% appearing once. The sample taken for sequencing was peripheral blood. The receptors shown here come from an elderly man with acute or convalescent COVID-19.

The V and J genes are TRBV7-9 and TRBJ2-7; D is uncertain. This CDR3 region has 14 residues. Germline assignment: CDR1 SEHNR and CDR2 FQNEAQ (reference sequence). The germline V and J ends were trimmed by 1 base and 4 bases, with 11 bases remaining between them. Here the CDR3 reads CASSLDGARYEQYF. The CDR3, as DNA: TGTGCCAGCAGCTTAGACGGAGCGAGGTACGAGCAGTACTTC.

V gene TRBV5-4 combines with J gene TRBJ1-1; no definite D call. The germline CDR1 and CDR2 sequences are SGHNT and YYREEE (reference sequence). The CDR3 is 15 amino acids. The V and J ends lost 1 base and 1 base respectively, with 11 bases between them. The CDR3 is CASSLFGGSNTEAFF. In nucleotides, the CDR3 is TGTGCCAGCAGCTTGTTCGGCGGATCGAACACTGAAGCTTTCTTT.

The chain couples TRBV6-2 or TRBV6-3 to TRBJ2-3; TRBD2 matches 11 bases. The CDR3 is 18 amino acids. Germline CDR1 MNHEY, CDR2 SVGEGT. V shed 2 bases and J 1 base; nucleotides not matched to a gene: 8. The CDR3 DNA sequence: TGTGCCAGCAGTTACCTTAGCGGGGGGGTGGATCGCACAGATACGCAGTATTTT. Translated, it gives CASSYLSGGVDRTDTQYF.

This clone was picked up one time. V gene TRBV15 combines with J gene TRBJ1-1, with 9 bases aligning to TRBD1. CDR1 and CDR2 (germline): LNHNV, YYDKDF (reference sequence). With 8 bases clipped from V and 1 base from J, the junction kept 8 bases outside the gene matches. The CDR3 length is 15 residues. The CDR3 sequence: CATGTGGSTNTEAFF. The CDR3 DNA reads TGTGCCACCGGCACAGGGGGCTCCACGAACACTGAAGCTTTCTTT.